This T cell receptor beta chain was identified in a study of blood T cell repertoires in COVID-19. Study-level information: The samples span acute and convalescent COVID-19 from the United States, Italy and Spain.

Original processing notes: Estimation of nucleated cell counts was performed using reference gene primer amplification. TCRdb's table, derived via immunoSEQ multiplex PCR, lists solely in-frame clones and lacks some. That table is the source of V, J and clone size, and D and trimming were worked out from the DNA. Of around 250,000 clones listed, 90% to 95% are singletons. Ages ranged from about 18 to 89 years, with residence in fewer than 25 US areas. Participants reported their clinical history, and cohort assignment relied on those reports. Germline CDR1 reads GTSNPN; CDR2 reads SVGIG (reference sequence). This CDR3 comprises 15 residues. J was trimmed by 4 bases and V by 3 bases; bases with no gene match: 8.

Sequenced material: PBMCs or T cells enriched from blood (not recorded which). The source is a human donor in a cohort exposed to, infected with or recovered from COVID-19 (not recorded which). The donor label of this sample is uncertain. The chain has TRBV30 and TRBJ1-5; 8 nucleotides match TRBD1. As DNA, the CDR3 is TGTGCCTGGAGCACAGGGGGTTGGGGAAATCAGCCCCAGCATTTT. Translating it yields CAWSTGGWGNQPQHF. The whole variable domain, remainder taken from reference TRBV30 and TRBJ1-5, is SQTIHQWPATLVQPVGSPLSLECTVEGTSNPNLYWYRQAAGRGLQLLFYSVGIGQISSEVPQNLSASRPQDRQFILSSKKLLLSDSGFYLCAWSTGGWGNQPQHFGDGTRLSIL.